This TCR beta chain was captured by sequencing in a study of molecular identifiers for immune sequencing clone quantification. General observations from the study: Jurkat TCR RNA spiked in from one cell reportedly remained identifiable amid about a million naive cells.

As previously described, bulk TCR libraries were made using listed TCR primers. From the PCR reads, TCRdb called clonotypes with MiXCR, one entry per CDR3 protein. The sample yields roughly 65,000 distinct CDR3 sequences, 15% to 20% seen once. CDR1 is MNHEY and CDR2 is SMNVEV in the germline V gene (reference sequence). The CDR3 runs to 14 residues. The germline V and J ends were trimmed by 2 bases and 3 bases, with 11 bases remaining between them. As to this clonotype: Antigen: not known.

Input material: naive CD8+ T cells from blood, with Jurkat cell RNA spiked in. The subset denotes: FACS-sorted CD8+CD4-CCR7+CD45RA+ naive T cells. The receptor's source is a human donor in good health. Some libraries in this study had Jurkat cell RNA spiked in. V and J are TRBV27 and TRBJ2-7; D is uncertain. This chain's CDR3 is CASSLTGTGYEQYF. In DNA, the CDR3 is TGTGCCAGCAGTTTAACGGGTACGGGCTACGAGCAGTACTTC.